This TCR beta chain appears in the sequencing data of a study of radiotherapy plus CTLA-4 blockade in lung cancer. Background on the study: Of the patients, roughly 17% showed objective responses and roughly 34% attained disease control. Study-wide results and caveats: Interferon-beta and early blood T cell clone dynamics reportedly predicted response best. TCR clones of tumor origin grew in blood after radiotherapy plus ipilimumab.

Some clones are missing from TCRdb's copy, which holds only in-frame ones; the method was immunoSEQ multiplex PCR. This sample carries tens of thousands of clones, 70% to 80% of them seen once, and the ten largest clones take 11%. Germline V gene sequence: CDR1 SGHKS, CDR2 YYEKEE (reference sequence). The ends were cut back, 1 base at V and 6 bases at J, with 13 bases in the middle. The CDR3 is made up of 15 amino acids. Patients had chemo-refractory metastatic non-small-cell lung cancer and received focal radiation plus CTLA-4 blockade that used ipilimumab. Comment on this clone: The target antigen is unknown.

The receptor comes from a human donor with non-small cell lung cancer who had stable disease on radiotherapy plus ipilimumab. The input for sequencing was peripheral blood, taken from a patient treated with radiotherapy plus ipilimumab. The chain links TRBV5-5 to TRBJ2-2; D might be TRBD1 or TRBD2, each matching 6 bases. In DNA form, the CDR3 reads TGTGCCAGCAGCTTGTTGGGGGGCGCCGCCGGGGAGCTGTTTTTT. Translation: CASSLLGGAAGELFF.